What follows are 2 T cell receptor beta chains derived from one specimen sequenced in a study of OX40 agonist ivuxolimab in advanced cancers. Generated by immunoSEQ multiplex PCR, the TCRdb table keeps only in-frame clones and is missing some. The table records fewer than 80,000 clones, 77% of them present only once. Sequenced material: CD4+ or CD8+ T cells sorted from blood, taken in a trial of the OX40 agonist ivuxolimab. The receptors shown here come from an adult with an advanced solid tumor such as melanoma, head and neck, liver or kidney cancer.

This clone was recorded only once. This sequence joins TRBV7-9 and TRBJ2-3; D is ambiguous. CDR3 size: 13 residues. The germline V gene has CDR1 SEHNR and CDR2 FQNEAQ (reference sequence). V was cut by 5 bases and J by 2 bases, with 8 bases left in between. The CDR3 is CASSPGNTDTQYF. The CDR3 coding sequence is TGTGCCAGCAGCCCCGGAAACACAGATACGCAGTATTTT.

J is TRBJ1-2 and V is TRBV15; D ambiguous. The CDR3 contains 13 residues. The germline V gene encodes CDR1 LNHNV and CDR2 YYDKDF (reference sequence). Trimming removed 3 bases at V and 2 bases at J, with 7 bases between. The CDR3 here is CATSRDGNYGYTF. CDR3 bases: TGTGCCACCAGCAGGGACGGAAACTATGGCTACACCTTC.